This entry lists 23 T cell receptor beta chains sequenced from one sample in a study of naive and memory T cell subsets. The library had UMIs added by 3' ligation of an oligonucleotide to TCR cDNA. Four PCR rounds used nested alpha and beta constant region primers plus the SP2 primer. TCRdb analysed the 5' RACE reads with MiXCR anew, one entry per CDR3 protein. This sample yields around 56,000 distinct CDR3 sequences, of which over 6% are seen a single time; around 9.8% belongs to the top ten. The source is a female donor in good health.

This clonotype has only a few counts. The chain recombines TRBV6-5 with TRBJ2-2; no firm D call. CDR1 is MNHEY, CDR2 SVGAGI, per germline. The CDR3 consists of 15 residues. The germline V and J ends were trimmed by 2 bases and 6 bases, with 13 bases remaining between them. As DNA, the CDR3 is TGTGCCAGCAGTTACACCTGGGCGGCGGCCGGGGAGCTGTTTTTT. Its protein product is CASSYTWAAAGELFF.

The chain uses TRBV7-9 and TRBJ2-7, with TRBD2 matching 7 bases. Germline V gene lookup returns CDR1 SEHNR and CDR2 FQNEAQ (reference sequence). This CDR3 has 16 amino acids. V lost 3 bases, J lost 3 bases, and 11 bases stayed unmatched. The DNA for the CDR3 is TGTGCCAGCAGCTTGGGGGGGGTTCGGGCCCTCTACGAGCAGTACTTC. As protein: CASSLGGVRALYEQYF.

A remark on this clonotype: A much bigger clone sits one base away, suggesting this may be a read error. V and J are TRBV6-1 and TRBJ1-5; 7 bases are a match to TRBD1. The CDR3 totals 17 residues. CDR1 and CDR2 from the germline V gene are MNHNS and SASEGT. CDR3 coding DNA: TGTGCCAGCACCAATAGGAGACAGGGTATGGGAAATCAGCTCCAGCATTTT. Translating it yields CASTNRRQGMGNQLQHF.

In regard to this clonotype: It may be a read error: a sequence one base away is much more abundant. This sequence joins TRBV7-2 and TRBJ1-5, with 8 bases lining up with TRBD1. Germline V gene data show CDR1 as SGHTA and CDR2 as FQGNSA. The CDR3 is 15 amino acids. V was pared by 1 base and J by 7 bases, with 6 bases of the junction left unmatched. CDR3 region: CASSLGSGGGQPQHF. CDR3 in DNA: TGTGCCAGCAGCTTAGGGTCAGGGGGCGGCCAGCCCCAGCATTTT.

This CDR3 is CASSGNYEQYF. CDR3 DNA: TGTGCCAGCAGTGGAAACTACGAGCAGTACTTC. This rearrangement joins TRBV6-6 to TRBJ2-7; D is undetermined. CDR1 is MNHNY, CDR2 SVGAGI, per germline (reference sequence). The CDR3 spans 11 residues. Trimming stripped 5 bases from V and 3 bases from J, with 5 bases between.

This clonotype was picked up a small number of times. The J gene is TRBJ2-1, the V gene TRBV5-4; TRBD1 agrees at 10 bases. Germline loops: CDR1 SGHNT, CDR2 YYREEE (reference sequence). The trim removed 4 bases at V and 3 bases at J, leaving 4 bases unmatched. The CDR3 runs 15 residues. The CDR3: CASSPRDRGYNEQFF. The CDR3 DNA follows: TGTGCCAGCAGCCCCCGGGACAGGGGCTACAATGAGCAGTTCTTC.

V usage is TRBV30 and J usage is TRBJ2-7; the match to TRBD1 covers 9 bases. V trimming: 5 bases; J trimming: 4 bases; junction bases outside the gene matches: 6. Germline V gene sequence: CDR1 GTSNPN, CDR2 SVGIG (reference sequence). The CDR3 has 13 residues. The CDR3 reads CAWGRQGGYEQYF. As DNA, the CDR3 is TGTGCCTGGGGCCGACAGGGGGGGTACGAGCAGTACTTC.

This clonotype was recorded at least ten times. The rearrangement links TRBV2 to TRBJ1-4; possible D gene TRBD1, 6 bases. Between the trimmed V and J ends, which lost 2 bases and 7 bases, there was a span of 11 bases. The length of the CDR3 is 14 residues. CDR1 SNHLY and CDR2 FYNNEI come from the germline V gene. This CDR3 reads CASSESGAVEKLFF. The CDR3 DNA reads TGTGCCAGCAGTGAATCGGGGGCGGTTGAAAAACTGTTTTTT.

The gene calls are TRBV18 and TRBJ1-1, with D perhaps matching TRBD1 (5 bases). V was clipped by 4 bases and J by 7 bases, with 16 bases between them. The germline V gene encodes CDR1 KGHSH and CDR2 LQKENI. This CDR3 has 14 residues. The CDR3: CASSLGQAQGEAFF. Written as DNA, the CDR3 is TGTGCCAGCTCACTTGGACAAGCCCAGGGTGAAGCTTTCTTT.

This clonotype was seen ten or more times. The CDR3 DNA is TGCGCCAGCAGCCAGGCCACCGACAGCGCTTATGGCTACACCTTC. This encodes CASSQATDSAYGYTF. The chain combines TRBV4-3 with TRBJ1-2, with D tentatively TRBD1 (5 bases). CDR1 is LGHNA, CDR2 YSLEER, per germline. The CDR3 has 15 residues. Between the trimmed V and J ends, which lost 3 bases and 5 bases, there was a span of 16 bases.

In its sample, this clonotype was seen a few times. The chain links TRBV5-1 to TRBJ2-3; D is undetermined. The V end lost 6 bases, the J end lost 0 bases, and 14 bases lay between the germline ends. Germline V gene lookup returns CDR1 SGHRS and CDR2 YFSETQ. CDR3 length: 15 amino acids. The CDR3 nucleotides read TGCGCCAGCATGGGCTCCAACCCTAGCACAGATACGCAGTATTTT. It is translated as CASMGSNPSTDTQYF.

The chain carries TRBV28 and TRBJ2-7; D is unresolved. V dropped 7 bases and J dropped 0 bases, with 7 bases sitting between them. The CDR3 covers 12 residues. Germline CDR1 and CDR2: MDHEN and SYDVKM. CDR3 protein: CASTSTSYEQYF. The CDR3 coding sequence is TGTGCCAGCACGTCAACCTCCTACGAGCAGTACTTC.

The sample holds many counts of this clonotype. The gene calls are TRBV5-6 and TRBJ2-7; weak D call: TRBD2 (6 bases). V was pared by 5 bases and J by 0 bases, with 15 bases between. The CDR3 is 15 residues long. From germline, CDR1 is SGHDT and CDR2 YYEEEE. The CDR3 nucleotides are TGTGCCAGCAGTAGACCGGGACTCATCTCCTACGAGCAGTACTTC. Amino acid sequence: CASSRPGLISYEQYF. Variable domain in full (rest from reference TRBV5-6 and TRBJ2-7): DAGVTQSPTHLIKTRGQQVTLRCSPKSGHDTVSWYQQALGQGPQFIFQYYEEEERQRGNFPDRFSGHQFPNYSSELNVNALLLGDSALYLCASSRPGLISYEQYFGPGTRLTVT.

This clonotype was seen repeatedly, ten times or more. This chain connects TRBV7-2 to TRBJ1-6, with 8 bases lining up with TRBD1. Per the germline V gene, CDR1 is SGHTA and CDR2 is FQGNSA. Germline trimming cut 5 bases from V and 11 bases from J; bases unmatched to any gene: 5. The CDR3 sequence is 13 residues long. CDR3 sequence reads: CASSPGQGPPLHF. CDR3 bases: TGTGCCAGCAGCCCCGGACAGGGTCCACCCCTCCACTTT. Together with reference TRBV7-2 and TRBJ1-6, the CDR3 gives the full variable domain: GAGVSQSPSNKVTEKGKDVELRCDPISGHTALYWYRQSLGQGLEFLIYFQGNSAPDKSGLPSDRFSAERTGGSVSTLTIQRTQQEDSAVYLCASSPGQGPPLHFGNGTRLTVT.

The V and J genes are TRBV25-1 and TRBJ2-7; no definite D call. Germline-derived CDR1 and CDR2 are MGHDK and SYGVNS. This CDR3 spans 12 amino acids. V was shortened by 4 bases and J by 3 bases, with 7 bases between the two germline ends. CDR3 residues: CASSGGYYEQYF. In DNA form, the CDR3 reads TGTGCCAGCAGTGGAGGATACTACGAGCAGTACTTC.

This clonotype was found a few times. V is TRBV7-2 and J is TRBJ2-5; 16 bases line up with TRBD2. V lost 0 bases and J lost 4; bases outside the gene matches: 5. The CDR3 sequence is 18 residues long. Germline loops: CDR1 SGHTA, CDR2 FQGNSA. The CDR3 DNA follows: TGTGCCAGCAGCTTAGCGGGACTAGCGGGGGGGCGGGTAGAGACCCAGTACTTC. This sequence encodes CASSLAGLAGGRVETQYF.

This chain connects TRBV12-3 or TRBV12-4 to TRBJ2-1, with unresolved D. Trimming stripped 2 bases from V and 9 bases from J, with 11 bases between. The CDR3 has 13 residues. In DNA, the CDR3 is TGTGCCAGCAGTTTACAGATGGGCAGTGAGCAGTTCTTC. Amino acid sequence: CASSLQMGSEQFF.

This clonotype was counted many times. The chain links TRBV4-3 to TRBJ1-1; the D gene is possibly TRBD1 (5 bases). The CDR3 is made up of 13 amino acids. Per germline, CDR1 LGHNA and CDR2 YSLEER. V was clipped by 4 bases and J by 1 base, with 7 bases between them. The CDR3 region is CASSRQRNTEAFF. The CDR3 nucleotides are TGCGCCAGCAGCCGACAGAGGAACACTGAAGCTTTCTTT.

V usage is TRBV11-2 and J usage is TRBJ2-5; D perhaps matches TRBD1 (5 bases). Looked up from germline, CDR1 is SGHAT and CDR2 is FQNNGV. Trimming removed 3 bases from V and 0 bases from J, with 11 bases in between. This CDR3 comprises 15 residues. The CDR3 DNA follows: TGTGCCAGCAGCTTTTACTCCAGGGACCAAGAGACCCAGTACTTC. Translating it yields CASSFYSRDQETQYF.

The chain joins TRBV12-3 or TRBV12-4 to TRBJ2-2; the match to TRBD2 covers 11 bases. The J segment lost 4 bases and the V segment lost 3 bases, leaving 13 bases of the junction unmatched. The CDR3 is made up of 19 amino acids. This chain's CDR3 is CASSFSGLAGGHFTGELFF. CDR3 DNA: TGTGCCAGCAGTTTCTCGGGGTTAGCGGGGGGGCATTTCACCGGGGAGCTGTTTTTT.

The gene calls are TRBV21-1 and TRBJ1-5; the DNA was not used to check the table's D call, TRBD1. TRBV21-1 corresponds to a pseudogene. This CDR3 is 24 amino acids long. The DNA for the CDR3 is TGTGCCAGCGCTCAGTGGTCCGGACGAACCAGCAGCAAAGCAAGGGGAGCGGATAGTCAGCCCCAGCATTTT. Protein: CASAQWSGRTSSKARGADSQPQHF.

The CDR3 protein is CASSLLGQGSYGYTF. CDR3 nucleotide sequence: TGTGCCAGCAGCTTATTAGGACAGGGAAGCTATGGCTACACCTTC. The gene calls are TRBV7-2 and TRBJ1-2, with 8 bases matching TRBD1. This CDR3 is 15 amino acids long. V shed 2 bases and J 4 bases; nucleotides not matched to a gene: 6. CDR1 and CDR2 from the germline V gene are SGHTA and FQGNSA.

Ten or more counts support this clonotype. The gene calls are TRBV18 and TRBJ2-6; 7 bases map to TRBD1. The CDR3 runs 12 residues. J lost 10 bases, V lost 6 bases, and 3 bases had no gene match. Germline loops: CDR1 KGHSH, CDR2 LQKENI. The CDR3 nucleotides are TGTGCCAGCTCTGAACAGGGGAACGTCCTGACTTTC. Protein sequence: CASSEQGNVLTF.